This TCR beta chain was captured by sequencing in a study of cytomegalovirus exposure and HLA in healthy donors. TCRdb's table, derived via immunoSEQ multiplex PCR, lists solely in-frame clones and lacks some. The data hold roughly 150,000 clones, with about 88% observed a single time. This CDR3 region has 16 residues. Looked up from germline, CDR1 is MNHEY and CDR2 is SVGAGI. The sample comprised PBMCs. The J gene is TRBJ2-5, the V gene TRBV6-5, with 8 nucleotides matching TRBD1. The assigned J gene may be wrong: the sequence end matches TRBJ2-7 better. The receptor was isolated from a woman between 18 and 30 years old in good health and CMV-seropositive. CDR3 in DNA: TGTGCCAGCAGTTACTCGCAGGCAGGGGGCGCGGACGAGCAGTACTTC. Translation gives CASSYSQAGGADEQYF.